The clone carrying this T cell receptor (beta chain) has a single count. Its matching antigen is unknown. The data derive from a study of OX40 agonist ivuxolimab in advanced cancers. Study as a whole: Partial responses were observed in three patients, of whom one had hepatocellular carcinoma and two had cutaneous melanoma. General study findings and limits: Low normalized clonal expansion also occurred in some nonresponding patients. Partial responders at 0.1-3.0 mg/kg had among the lowest clonal expansion.

The V and J ends lost 5 bases and 2 bases respectively, with 5 bases between them. The length of the CDR3 is 11 residues. Germline V gene data show CDR1 as DFQATT and CDR2 as SNEGSKA (reference sequence). Method: immunoSEQ multiplex PCR; TCRdb's copy keeps in-frame clones and lacks some. The repertoire holds some 140,000 clones, 90% seen once, with 1.1% in the top ten. The V call is TRBV20-1, the J call TRBJ2-3, with D unclear. Source: CD4+ or CD8+ T cells sorted from blood, taken in a trial of the OX40 agonist ivuxolimab. This receptor was obtained from an adult with an advanced solid tumor such as melanoma, head and neck, liver or kidney cancer. CDR3 sequence reads: CSAGPTDTQYF. The CDR3 DNA reads as TGCAGTGCTGGCCCCACAGATACGCAGTATTTT.